One T cell receptor (beta chain) is described in this entry. Its antigen is currently unknown. The record originates from a study of identical twins. Germline V lookup: CDR1 MNHNS, CDR2 SASEGT. The CDR3 is 14 amino acids. V gave up 7 bases and J gave up 10 bases; unmatched junction bases: 10. General study points: Cord blood beta clonotypes present at high abundance carried fewer insertions; no such pattern appeared in memory repertoires. Invariant MAIT and iNKT cells are populations that could partly confound zero-insertion analyses.

TCRdb reprocessed the 5' RACE reads via MiXCR and lists one record per CDR3 protein. The profile shows 200,000 to 250,000 distinct CDR3 sequences, over 5% of them singletons. A further study also used this sample, focusing on T cells expressing NK-cell markers. According to that study: It was sorted CD3+CD56+NKG2C+, CD3+CD56+NKG2C- and CD3+CD56-NKG2C+ T cells that supplied the TCR beta repertoires. Expanded clones of NKG2C+ T cells had an unclear HCMV specificity.

This sequence was found in a woman between 18 and 30 years old in good health. The gene calls are TRBV6-1 and TRBJ1-6; 7 bases match TRBD1. Material: CD8+ T cells sorted from blood. The CDR3 nucleotides are TGTGCCAGCAAGGGAGGGGGCAGAACCTCACCCCTCCACTTT. It specifies CASKGGGRTSPLHF.